This entry concerns a single T cell receptor (beta chain). Its antigen is currently unknown. Per germline, CDR1 SGHNT and CDR2 YYREEE (reference sequence). CDR3 length: 18 amino acids. V dropped 1 base and J dropped 4; count of bases not matched to a gene: 11. The time point: sample taken at primary tumor resection. Extraction of whole RNA from tumor, nontumor lung or frozen PBMC preceded unsorted sequencing. The record originates from a study of spatial heterogeneity in lung cancer. Overall study findings and caveats: Relative to follow-up, resection was when ubiquitous expanded tumor TCRs appeared more in blood.

Each CDR3 protein gets one entry after TCRdb re-called the 5' RACE reads with MiXCR. The sample lists around 48,000 distinct CDR3 sequences; around 5.2% were seen once. The sample in question was PBMCs, obtained at surgery. The V and J genes are TRBV5-4 and TRBJ2-6; 7 bases map to TRBD2. This TCR came from a male donor with early-stage non-small cell lung cancer. CDR3: CASSLRRLAGFGANVLTF. CDR3 DNA sequence: TGTGCCAGCAGCTTGCGTAGACTAGCCGGATTCGGGGCCAACGTCCTGACTTTC.